The 16 T cell receptor beta chains listed next were all sequenced from one sample in a study of cytomegalovirus exposure and HLA in healthy donors. With 60 Vbeta and 13 Jbeta primers, the PCR was carried out. Here immunoSEQ multiplex PCR was the method, and the copy in TCRdb shows in-frame clones only, minus some. The sample shows approximately 67,000 clones, around 91% of them seen only once. Sequenced: PBMCs. The receptors shown here come from a woman aged 25 to 45 in good health and CMV-seropositive.

In this sample, this clone turned up a few times. The chain uses TRBV10-2 and TRBJ2-1; D is ambiguous. Per germline, CDR1 WSHSY and CDR2 SAAADI. This CDR3 has 11 residues. Trimming took off 7 bases at V and 4 bases at J, with 5 bases between the two ends. The CDR3 here is CASKSYNEQFF. Written as DNA, the CDR3 is TGCGCCAGCAAATCATACAATGAGCAGTTCTTC.

The chain has TRBV7-9 and TRBJ2-3; 9 bases align to TRBD2. Germline CDR1 and CDR2: SEHNR and FQNEAQ (reference sequence). The CDR3 loop spans 17 amino acids. The junction had 8 bases not matched to a gene; V was cut back by 1 base and J by 3 bases. The CDR3 reads CASSLGLLAGRTDTQYF. The CDR3 coding sequence is TGTGCCAGCAGCTTAGGGTTGCTAGCGGGGAGAACAGATACGCAGTATTTT. The variable domain in full, completed from reference TRBV7-9 and TRBJ2-3, reads DTGVSQNPRHKITKRGQNVTFRCDPISEHNRLYWYRQTLGQGPEFLTYFQNEAQLEKSRLLSDRFSAERPKGSFSTLEIQRTEQGDSAMYLCASSLGLLAGRTDTQYFGPGTRLTVL.

This chain joins TRBV27 and TRBJ2-3; 7 nucleotides agree with TRBD1. Germline values: CDR1 MNHEY, CDR2 SMNVEV (reference sequence). The CDR3 has 14 amino acids. V lost 3 bases, J lost 7 bases, and 7 bases stayed unmatched. The CDR3 region is CASSFRTGLNTQYF. CDR3 in DNA: TGTGCCAGCAGTTTCCGGACAGGTTTAAATACGCAGTATTTT.

The chain employs TRBV5-4 and TRBJ2-7; 7 bases are a match to TRBD2. The junction had 7 bases not matched to a gene; V was cut back by 0 bases and J by 1 base. The germline gives CDR1 SGHNT, CDR2 YYREEE (reference sequence). The CDR3 contains 16 residues. CDR3 amino acids: CASSLGQAGRSYEQYF. CDR3 in DNA: TGTGCCAGCAGCTTGGGGCAAGCGGGACGTTCCTACGAGCAGTACTTC. The full variable domain, its missing parts supplied by reference TRBV5-4 and TRBJ2-7, is ETGVTQSPTHLIKTRGQQVTLRCSSQSGHNTVSWYQQALGQGPQFIFQYYREEENGRGNFPPRFSGLQFPNYSSELNVNALELDDSALYLCASSLGQAGRSYEQYFGPGTRLTVT.

This chain uses TRBV20-1 with TRBJ1-2, with no clear D. V dropped 1 base and J dropped 3 bases, with 3 bases sitting between them. Germline V gene data show CDR1 as DFQATT and CDR2 as SNEGSKA (reference sequence). The CDR3 has 11 residues. The CDR3, as DNA: TGCAGTGCTAGAGCAGACTATGGCTACACCTTC. Its protein product is CSARADYGYTF.

For the CDR3, the DNA is TGCGCCAGCAGCCGGGGAGACATTTTGGGGCAGCCCCAGCATTTT. Protein product: CASSRGDILGQPQHF. This chain joins TRBV4-1 and TRBJ1-5; unclear D gene. Per the germline V gene, CDR1 is MGHRA and CDR2 is YSYEKL. This CDR3 region has 15 residues. The germline V and J ends were trimmed by 4 bases and 7 bases, with 17 bases remaining between them.

The V and J genes are TRBV6-1 and TRBJ2-1; maybe TRBD2 (5 bases). CDR3 size: 17 residues. Germline V gene data show CDR1 as MNHNS and CDR2 as SASEGT. V shed 2 bases and J shed 2 bases, with 16 bases lying between them. The CDR3 region is CASSEPPLAQTYNEQFF. The CDR3 nucleotides read TGTGCCAGCAGTGAACCACCTCTAGCCCAGACCTACAATGAGCAGTTCTTC.

The chain uses TRBV5-1 and TRBJ1-1; no clear D gene. CDR1 SGHRS and CDR2 YFSETQ come from the germline V gene. The CDR3 contains 13 residues. Trimming removed 0 bases at V and 4 bases at J, with 7 bases between. This chain's CDR3 is CASSLAESTEAFF. The CDR3, as DNA: TGCGCCAGCAGCTTGGCCGAGAGCACTGAAGCTTTCTTT. Drawing the rest from reference TRBV5-1 and TRBJ1-1, the complete variable domain is KAGVTQTPRYLIKTRGQQVTLSCSPISGHRSVSWYQQTPGQGLQFLFEYFSETQRNKGNFPGRFSGRQFSNSRSEMNVSTLELGDSALYLCASSLAESTEAFFGQGTRLTVV.

The chain has TRBV25-1 and TRBJ2-7, with D perhaps TRBD1 (5 bases). Germline assignment: CDR1 MGHDK and CDR2 SYGVNS. The V end lost 3 bases, the J end lost 3 bases, and 12 bases lay between the germline ends. The CDR3 spans 14 residues. The CDR3 loop is CASSDWGGSYEQYF. In DNA form, the CDR3 reads TGTGCCAGCAGTGACTGGGGCGGCAGCTACGAGCAGTACTTC.

V usage is TRBV7-8 and J usage is TRBJ2-7; 8 bases are shared with TRBD1. The germline V gene encodes CDR1 SGHVS and CDR2 FQNEAQ. After removal of 4 bases from V and 6 bases from J, the junction contained 5 bases not matched to a gene. This CDR3 has 13 residues. The CDR3 DNA is TGTGCCAGCAGCTCCTACAGGGGGAGCGAGCAGTACTTC. It specifies CASSSYRGSEQYF. The entire variable domain, with the rest obtained from reference TRBV7-8 and TRBJ2-7, is as follows: GAGVSQSPRYKVAKRGQDVALRCDPISGHVSLFWYQQALGQGPEFLTYFQNEAQLDKSGLPSDRFFAERPEGSVSTLKIQRTQQEDSAVYLCASSSYRGSEQYFGPGTRLTVT.

Only one count was recorded for this clone. The chain is built from TRBV7-8 and TRBJ2-1, with 12 bases fitting TRBD2. The V gene's germline CDR1 is SGHVS and CDR2 FQNEAQ. V shed 5 bases, J shed 7 bases, and the junction held 12 bases outside the gene matches. This CDR3 contains 17 residues. CDR3 sequence: CASSRKLAGGVNNEQFF. The CDR3 bases are TGTGCCAGCAGCCGCAAACTAGCGGGAGGAGTGAATAATGAGCAGTTCTTC.

This clone was observed once. The chain joins TRBV28 to TRBJ2-7, with 11 nucleotides matching TRBD1. V was pared by 4 bases and J by 9 bases, with 11 bases of the junction left unmatched. Germline V lookup: CDR1 MDHEN, CDR2 SYDVKM. This CDR3 is built from 15 residues. The DNA of the CDR3 is TGTGCCAGCAGTTCATCAGGGGACAGGGGGGCGGGGCAGTACTTC. Translation gives CASSSSGDRGAGQYF.

This chain links TRBV6-6 with TRBJ2-5, with 8 nucleotides matching TRBD1. CDR3 length: 13 amino acids. Germline V gene lookup returns CDR1 MNHNY and CDR2 SVGAGI (reference sequence). V was pared by 9 bases and J by 0 bases, with 3 bases of the junction left unmatched. The CDR3 is CASRQGYQETQYF. CDR3 sequence (DNA): TGTGCCAGTCGACAGGGGTACCAAGAGACCCAGTACTTC.

V is TRBV5-1 and J is TRBJ1-1; D is possibly TRBD1 (5 bases). V was trimmed by 4 bases and J by 0 bases, leaving 10 bases between them. Germline-derived CDR1 and CDR2 are SGHRS and YFSETQ. CDR3 length: 14 residues. The CDR3 sequence: CASSLGAMNTEAFF. The CDR3 DNA reads as TGCGCCAGCAGCCTTGGGGCGATGAACACTGAAGCTTTCTTT.

The V and J genes are TRBV10-1 and TRBJ2-3; tentatively, D is TRBD2 (5 bases). V lost 0 bases, J lost 5 bases, and 15 bases lay in between. Looked up from germline, CDR1 is WNHNN and CDR2 is SYGVQD (reference sequence). The CDR3 contains 16 residues. CDR3 loop: CASSESWRARQDTQYF. The DNA for the CDR3 is TGCGCCAGCAGTGAGTCCTGGCGGGCTAGACAAGATACGCAGTATTTT.

The chain recombines TRBV27 with TRBJ2-3; the D gene is possibly TRBD2 (6 bases). Trimming removed 4 bases from V and 1 base from J, with 9 bases in between. CDR3 size: 14 residues. Germline V gene lookup returns CDR1 MNHEY and CDR2 SMNVEV (reference sequence). The CDR3 DNA reads as TGTGCCAGCAGTTCCTTAGCGGGCACAGATACGCAGTATTTT. Translation gives CASSSLAGTDTQYF.